This entry features one T cell receptor (beta chain) sequence. Its antigen is still unknown. The data were obtained in a study of blood T cells in healthy people across ages. Study background: Per every two T cells, about one barcoded beta molecule was captured by template switching.

This CDR3 spans 13 amino acids. Germline CDR1 is DFQATT and CDR2 is SNEGSKA (reference sequence). Trimming stripped 0 bases from V and 7 bases from J, with 9 bases between. Notes on the study in general: A greater number of naive CD4+ cells and higher diversity distinguished long-lived donors from aged donors.

Through a sample-barcoded 5' primer and a J-beta primer mix, a second PCR was run for 7 to 11 cycles. TCRdb reprocessed the 5' RACE reads with MiXCR, giving one entry per CDR3 protein. This table has some 700,000 distinct CDR3 sequences, roughly 45% appearing once. The sequencing input was blood. The V and J genes are TRBV20-1 and TRBJ2-2; no clear D gene. This receptor was obtained from a woman aged 60-75 years in good health. The CDR3 here is CSAREVLGGELFF. The CDR3 DNA follows: TGCAGTGCTAGAGAGGTTTTGGGCGGGGAGCTGTTTTTT.